This T cell receptor beta chain came from a study of shared clonotypes between healthy human individuals. Whole-study context: Sampling drew on donors who were a couple of women and a few men aged 18 to 49.

Notes on this clone: Its target is not known.

The germline gives CDR1 MNHNS, CDR2 SASEGT. CDR3 size: 15 residues. V was clipped by 3 bases and J by 3 bases; unmatched bases: 3. Regarding the study as a whole: As a rule, naive subsets had a larger estimated richness than memory subsets. Clonotypes which were not shared had lower generation probabilities than clonotypes that all four donors shared. Among donors, the sharing of clonotypes was expected to be influenced by sequencing depth.

Sequenced by immunoSEQ multiplex PCR; TCRdb stores in-frame clones only, minus some. The sample lists 2 million to 3 million clones, 90% to 95% occurring once. This receptor was taken from a man aged 18 to 29 in good health. Some clones in this sample may be carry-over from other donors' samples. The V and J genes are TRBV6-1 and TRBJ1-5; TRBD1 matches 9 bases. The sample comprised naive CD4+ T cells from PBMCs. Subset in this sample: CD45RA+ positively selected. The CDR3 coding sequence is TGTGCCAGCAGTGACGGACAGGGGTACAATCAGCCCCAGCATTTT. The encoded protein is CASSDGQGYNQPQHF.